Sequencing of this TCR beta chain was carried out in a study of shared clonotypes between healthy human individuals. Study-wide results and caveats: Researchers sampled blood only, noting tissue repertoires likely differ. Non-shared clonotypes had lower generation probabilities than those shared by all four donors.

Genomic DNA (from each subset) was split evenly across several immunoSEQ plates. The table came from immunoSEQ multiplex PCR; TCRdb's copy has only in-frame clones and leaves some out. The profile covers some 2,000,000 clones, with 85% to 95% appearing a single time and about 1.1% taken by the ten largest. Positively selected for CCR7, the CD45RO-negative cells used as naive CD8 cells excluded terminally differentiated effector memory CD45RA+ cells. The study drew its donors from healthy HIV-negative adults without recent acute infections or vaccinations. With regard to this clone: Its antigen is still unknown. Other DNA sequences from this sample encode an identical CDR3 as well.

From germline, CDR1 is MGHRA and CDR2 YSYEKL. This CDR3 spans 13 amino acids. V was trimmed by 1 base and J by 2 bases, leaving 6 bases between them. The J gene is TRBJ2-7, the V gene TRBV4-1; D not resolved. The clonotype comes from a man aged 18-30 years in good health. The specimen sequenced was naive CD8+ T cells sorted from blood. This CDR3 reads CASSQGSTYEQYF. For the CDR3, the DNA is TGCGCCAGCAGCCAAGGCTCTACCTACGAGCAGTACTTC.